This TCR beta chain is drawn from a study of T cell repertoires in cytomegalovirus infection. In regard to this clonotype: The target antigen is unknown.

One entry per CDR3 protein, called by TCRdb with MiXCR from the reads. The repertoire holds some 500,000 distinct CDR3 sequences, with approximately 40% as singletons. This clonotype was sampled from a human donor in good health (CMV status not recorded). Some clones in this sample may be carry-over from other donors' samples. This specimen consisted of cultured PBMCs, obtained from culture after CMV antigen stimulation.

CDR3 amino acids: CASSLGQIDEKLFF. The CDR3 bases are TGTGCCAGCAGTTTGGGGCAGATTGATGAAAAACTGTTTTTT. The chain has TRBV12-3 or TRBV12-4 and TRBJ1-4; D perhaps matches TRBD1 (5 bases). The V gene lost 3 bases and the J gene lost 6 bases, with 11 bases spanning the gap. The CDR3 is made up of 14 amino acids.